These 16 T cell receptor beta chains were sequenced from one sample in a study of OX40 agonist ivuxolimab in advanced cancers. Library method: the immunoSEQ multiplex PCR assay. TCRdb carries this immuneACCESS record with in-frame sequences only. Its versions omit some clonotypes, under half of them owing to an unresolved V gene in the studies checked, with the rest unexplained. The sample contains 150,000 to 170,000 clones, 85% to 95% of them found a single time. Of the sample, around 0.31% is held by the ten largest clones. The input for sequencing was CD4+ or CD8+ T cells sorted from blood, taken in a trial of the OX40 agonist ivuxolimab. The receptors were gathered from an adult with an advanced solid tumor such as melanoma, head and neck, liver or kidney cancer.

The chain carries TRBV9 and TRBJ2-2; 9 nucleotides agree with TRBD1. CDR1 is SGDLS, CDR2 YYNGEE, per germline. The CDR3 runs to 16 residues. V shed 5 bases and J 7 bases; nucleotides not matched to a gene: 12. The CDR3 spells CASSLEGTGNHGELFF. The CDR3 nucleotides read TGTGCCAGCAGTCTAGAGGGGACAGGGAACCACGGGGAGCTGTTTTTT.

The rearrangement links TRBV25-1 to TRBJ1-2; D ambiguous. The CDR3 is 13 amino acids. Trimming removed 2 bases from V and 8 bases from J, with 12 bases in between. Germline loops: CDR1 MGHDK, CDR2 SYGVNS. CDR3 region: CASSEGQAWGYTF. As DNA, the CDR3 is TGTGCCAGCAGTGAAGGGCAGGCCTGGGGCTACACCTTC.

The genes are TRBV7-9 and TRBJ2-5; the D gene is possibly TRBD2 (5 bases). Near its end, the DNA agrees better with TRBJ2-7, so the J call may be wrong. The CDR3 is 13 residues long. Germline V gene lookup returns CDR1 SEHNR and CDR2 FQNEAQ (reference sequence). The CDR3 coding sequence is TGTGCCAGCACCCCCGGGGAACGCTACGAGCAGTACTTC. Its translation is CASTPGERYEQYF.

V and J are TRBV28 and TRBJ1-4; 8 bases line up with TRBD1. Germline-derived CDR1 and CDR2 are MDHEN and SYDVKM. With V trimmed by 5 bases and J by 5 bases, 7 bases remained unmatched. This CDR3 comprises 15 residues. The chain's CDR3 is CASSAHRGGNEKLFF. The CDR3 region has the DNA TGTGCCAGCAGTGCACACAGGGGGGGAAATGAAAAACTGTTTTTT.

This chain joins TRBV7-2 and TRBJ2-1, with 8 positions matching TRBD2. The CDR3 length is 17 residues. Germline V lookup: CDR1 SGHTA, CDR2 FQGNSA. V lost 1 base to trimming and J lost 4 bases; unmatched junction nucleotides: 9. The CDR3 DNA follows: TGTGCCAGCAGCTTAGGGTCACTAGCGGCCTCTTACAATGAGCAGTTCTTC. It encodes CASSLGSLAASYNEQFF.

The rearrangement joins TRBV2 to TRBJ2-5, with D hard to call. The CDR3 runs to 12 residues. V was shortened by 2 bases and J by 5 bases, with 6 bases between the two germline ends. Germline V lookup: CDR1 SNHLY, CDR2 FYNNEI. CDR3 nucleotides: TGTGCCAGCAGTGAAAGGCCGGAGACCCAGTACTTC. Its protein is CASSERPETQYF.

The rearrangement uses TRBV2 and TRBJ2-5; D gene unclear. The CDR3 totals 13 residues. Between the trimmed V and J ends, which lost 2 bases and 6 bases, there was a span of 10 bases. The germline CDR1 and CDR2 sequences are SNHLY and FYNNEI. CDR3 sequence: CASSERAYQTQYF. In DNA, the CDR3 is TGTGCCAGCAGTGAACGGGCTTATCAGACCCAGTACTTC. The full variable domain, with the rest looked up from reference TRBV2 and TRBJ2-5, is EPEVTQTPSHQVTQMGQEVILRCVPISNHLYFYWYRQILGQKVEFLVSFYNNEISEKSEIFDDQFSVERPDGSNFTLKIRSTKLEDSAMYFCASSERAYQTQYFGPGTRLLVL.

The chain links TRBV5-1 to TRBJ2-5; TRBD1 matches 7 bases. CDR1 SGHRS and CDR2 YFSETQ come from the germline V gene. Trimming at V came to 4 bases and at J to 5 bases, leaving 11 bases not matched to a gene. This CDR3 spans 15 amino acids. The CDR3 is CASSASTGNEETQYF. The CDR3 DNA follows: TGCGCCAGCAGCGCATCGACAGGGAATGAGGAGACCCAGTACTTC.

The chain joins TRBV7-2 to TRBJ2-7; no reliable D call. V gave up 3 bases and J gave up 0 bases, with 9 bases separating them. There are 14 residues in the CDR3. Germline V CDR1 and CDR2: SGHTA, FQGNSA. The CDR3 sequence: CASSLTHSSYEQYF. The CDR3, as DNA: TGTGCCAGCAGCTTGACCCATAGCTCCTACGAGCAGTACTTC. Full variable domain (rest looked up from reference TRBV7-2 and TRBJ2-7): GAGVSQSPSNKVTEKGKDVELRCDPISGHTALYWYRQSLGQGLEFLIYFQGNSAPDKSGLPSDRFSAERTGGSVSTLTIQRTQQEDSAVYLCASSLTHSSYEQYFGPGTRLTVT.

This chain links TRBV7-2 with TRBJ2-1; D might be TRBD2 (5 bases). The V end lost 5 bases, the J end lost 9 bases, and 17 bases lay between the germline ends. The germline V gene has CDR1 SGHTA and CDR2 FQGNSA. The CDR3 contains 14 residues. The CDR3 coding sequence is TGTGCCAGCAGCCCTCGGGGTAGCCCCAGTGAGCAGTTCTTC. Residues: CASSPRGSPSEQFF.

The V and J genes are TRBV29-1 and TRBJ2-5; D gene uncertain. Germline CDR1 and CDR2: SQVTM and ANQGSEA. Between the trimmed V and J ends, which lost 2 bases and 4 bases, there was a span of 11 bases. The CDR3 is made up of 13 amino acids. This CDR3 reads CSVENQRRETQYF. Written as DNA, the CDR3 is TGCAGCGTTGAAAACCAGAGGCGAGAGACCCAGTACTTC.

The chain combines TRBV27 with TRBJ2-1; 7 bases align to TRBD2. Germline values: CDR1 MNHEY, CDR2 SMNVEV (reference sequence). Germline trimming cut 1 base from V and 4 bases from J; bases unmatched to any gene: 13. The length of the CDR3 is 18 residues. The CDR3 loop is CASSLYRSGITNYNEQFF. Here the CDR3 DNA reads TGTGCCAGCAGTTTATACCGAAGCGGGATTACAAATTACAATGAGCAGTTCTTC.

This chain links TRBV7-2 with TRBJ1-6, with a tentative D call TRBD1 (6 bases). In germline, CDR1 is SGHTA, CDR2 FQGNSA. V lost 5 bases to trimming and J lost 10 bases, with 12 bases between them. The CDR3 is 13 amino acids. The CDR3 is CASSPKGGSPLHF. CDR3 DNA: TGTGCCAGCAGCCCTAAAGGGGGATCACCCCTCCACTTT.

The J gene is TRBJ2-5, the V gene TRBV6-5, with 7 bases fitting TRBD1. V gave up 2 bases and J gave up 5 bases; unmatched junction bases: 8. Germline V CDR1 and CDR2: MNHEY, SVGAGI. CDR3 length equals 15 residues. CDR3 nucleotide sequence: TGTGCCAGCAGTTACGGGGGCAGGGGGTTTGAGACCCAGTACTTC. Its translation is CASSYGGRGFETQYF.

The rearrangement uses TRBV5-1 and TRBJ2-3; D uncertain. The V gene's germline CDR1 is SGHRS and CDR2 YFSETQ. CDR3 length equals 16 residues. Trimming pared 1 base from V and 0 bases from J, leaving 12 bases between. The CDR3 reads CASSLRPSPSTDTQYF. CDR3 DNA sequence: TGCGCCAGCAGCTTGCGACCTTCGCCTAGCACAGATACGCAGTATTTT.

The CDR3 reads CASRPLAGVSYEQYF. In nucleotides, the CDR3 is TGTGCCAGCAGACCCCTGGCGGGCGTCTCCTACGAGCAGTACTTC. This chain connects TRBV7-2 to TRBJ2-7; weak D call: TRBD2 (5 bases). Germline-derived CDR1 and CDR2 are SGHTA and FQGNSA. Deletions cut 6 bases from V and 0 bases from J, with 15 bases between. This CDR3 is built from 15 residues.